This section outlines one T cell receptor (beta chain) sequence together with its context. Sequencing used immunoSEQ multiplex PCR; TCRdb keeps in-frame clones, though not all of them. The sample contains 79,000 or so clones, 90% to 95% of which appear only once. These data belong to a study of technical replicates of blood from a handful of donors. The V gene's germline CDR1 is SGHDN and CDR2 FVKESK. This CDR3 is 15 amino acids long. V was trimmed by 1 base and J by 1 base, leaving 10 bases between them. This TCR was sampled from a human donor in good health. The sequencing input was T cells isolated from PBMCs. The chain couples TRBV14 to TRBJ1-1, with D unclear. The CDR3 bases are TGTGCCAGCAGCCAAGGGAGGGCTTGGAACACTGAAGCTTTCTTT. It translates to CASSQGRAWNTEAFF.